This record looks at one TCR beta chain sequence and its context. The sample belongs to a study of tumor and adjacent non-tumor tissue in lung cancer. V lost 5 bases and J lost 11; bases outside the gene matches: 13. The CDR3 sequence is 15 residues long. In germline, CDR1 is SGHTA, CDR2 FQGTGA. No cell sorting was done before RNA was extracted from the tissue. The normal lung tissue was taken more than 3 cm from the tumor edge. TCRbeta libraries were built with three rounds of nested PCR, modified from ARM-PCR. TCRdb redid the calling of the multiplex PCR reads with MiXCR, one entry per CDR3 protein. This sample yields 90,000 to 100,000 distinct CDR3 sequences, of which approximately 80% are seen a single time; less than 40% belongs to the top ten.

The chain joins TRBV7-3 to TRBJ2-1; TRBD2 aligns across 9 bases. Sequences were obtained from distant non-tumor lung tissue. The sequence was obtained from a man aged 60 to 75 with small cell lung cancer. CDR3 in amino acids: CASSGMGGGGQQQFF. The CDR3 DNA reads as TGTGCCAGCAGCGGTATGGGCGGGGGGGGCCAGCAGCAGTTCTTC. Full variable domain (remainder filled in from reference TRBV7-3 and TRBJ2-1): GAGVSQTPSNKVTEKGKYVELRCDPISGHTALYWYRQSLGQGPEFLIYFQGTGAADDSGLPNDRFFAVRPEGSVSTLKIQRTERGDSAVYLCASSGMGGGGQQQFFGPGTRLTVL.